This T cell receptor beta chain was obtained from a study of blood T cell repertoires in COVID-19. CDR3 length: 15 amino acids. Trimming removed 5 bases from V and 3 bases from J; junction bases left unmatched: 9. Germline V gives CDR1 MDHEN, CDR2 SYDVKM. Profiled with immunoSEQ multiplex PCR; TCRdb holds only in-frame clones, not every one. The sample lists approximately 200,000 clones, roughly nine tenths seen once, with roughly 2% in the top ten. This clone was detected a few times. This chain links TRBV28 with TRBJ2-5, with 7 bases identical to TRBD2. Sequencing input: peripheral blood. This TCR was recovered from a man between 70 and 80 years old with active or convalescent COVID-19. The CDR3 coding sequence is TGTGCCAGCAGTCCTGTCACGGGGGGTAAAGAGACCCAGTACTTC. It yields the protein CASSPVTGGKETQYF.